This T cell receptor beta chain was documented in a study of identical twins. TCRdb re-analysed the 5' RACE reads in MiXCR, keeping a single row per CDR3 protein. Altogether a few hundred thousand distinct CDR3 sequences are present, less than 20% being singletons, with the ten largest covering 12%. Notes on this clonotype: The antigen is unknown.

V was pared by 6 bases and J by 4 bases, with 19 bases between. Germline CDR1 and CDR2: MDHEN and SYDVKM. This CDR3 has 16 residues. Findings of the study overall: The study found weaker excess twin sharing in beta out-of-frame sequences. Low generation-probability sequences were in excess among twin-shared out-of-frame alpha sequences.

The sample was naive T cells sorted from blood. V usage is TRBV28 and J usage is TRBJ2-1; D might be TRBD1 (6 bases). The sequence was obtained from a man aged 50 or older in good health. The chain's CDR3 is CASSLPLGQKYNEQFF. The CDR3 nucleotides are TGTGCCAGCAGCCTTCCCTTAGGACAGAAGTACAATGAGCAGTTCTTC.